This section outlines one T cell receptor (beta chain) sequence together with its context. What it binds is unknown. This sample stems from a study of regulatory T cells in long-lasting Graves disease. Study overall: Under 3 months of antithyroid drugs had been taken by newly diagnosed Graves' patients. Study results and caveats: Exclusively peripheral blood, rather than thyroid tissue, was studied.

The time point: newly diagnosed GD, antithyroid drugs for less than 3 months. RNA extracted from PBMCs served as the sequencing template. In building TCR beta libraries, iRepertoire HTBI primers were used together with Arm-PCR of CDR3 regions. TCRdb re-analysed the multiplex PCR reads in MiXCR, keeping a single row per CDR3 protein. The table shows hundreds of thousands of distinct CDR3 sequences, with roughly 16% occurring only once. The data were also submitted as part of a second study, on T cells in Graves' hyperthyroidism and ophthalmopathy. That investigation notes: Those with hyperthyroidism were 18 to 65 years old, newly diagnosed, and ill for under 2 months.

The receptor's source is a man in his late teens or twenties with Graves disease. The source was peripheral blood mononuclear cells (PBMCs), collected at new diagnosis, from a patient treated with antithyroid drugs.

The CDR3 spells CASTRGQGKQPQHF. The CDR3 DNA follows: TGTGCCAGCACCCGGGGACAGGGGAAACAGCCCCAGCATTTT. The genes are TRBV12-3 or TRBV12-4 and TRBJ1-5; 10 bases fit TRBD1. V dropped 7 bases and J dropped 7; count of bases not matched to a gene: 7. This CDR3 has 14 residues.